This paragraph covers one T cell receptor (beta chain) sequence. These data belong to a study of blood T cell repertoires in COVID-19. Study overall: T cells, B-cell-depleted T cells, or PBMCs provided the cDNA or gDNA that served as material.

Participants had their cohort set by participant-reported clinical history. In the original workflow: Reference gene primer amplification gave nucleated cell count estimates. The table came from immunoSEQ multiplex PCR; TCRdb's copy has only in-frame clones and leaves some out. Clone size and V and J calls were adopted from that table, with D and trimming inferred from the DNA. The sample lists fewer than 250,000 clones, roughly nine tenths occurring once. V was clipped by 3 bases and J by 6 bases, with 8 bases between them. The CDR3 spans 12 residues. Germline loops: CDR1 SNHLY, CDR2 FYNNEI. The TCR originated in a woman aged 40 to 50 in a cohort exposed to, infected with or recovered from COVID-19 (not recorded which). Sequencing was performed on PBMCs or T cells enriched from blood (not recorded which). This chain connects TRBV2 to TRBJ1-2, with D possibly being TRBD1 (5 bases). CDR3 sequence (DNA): TGTGCCAGCAGTGACAGGGAACATGGCTACACCTTC. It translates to CASSDREHGYTF.